This is a list of T cell receptor beta chains from one sample in a study of T-cell memory formation after mild COVID-19. Via MiXCR, TCRdb re-called the 5' RACE reads, giving one row per CDR3 protein. Found here are over 55,000 distinct CDR3 sequences, 12% of them singletons; the top ten hold about 25%. Material for sequencing was PBMCs or a T cell subset sorted from them (not recorded which). The origin of the receptors is a man aged 18 to 29 who had mild COVID-19 (a few samples of this study predate the infection). Cell type and time point are not known. Both conserved end residues are part of each CDR3.

j_call v_call cdr3_aa
TRBJ2-7 TRBV7-6 CASSLEQGVRYEQYF
TRBJ1-2 TRBV7-6 CASSFIQGGYTF
TRBJ2-3 TRBV12-3/TRBV12-4 CASSSFDPWGGTQDTQYF
TRBJ2-3 TRBV15 CATSRDQGTDTQYF
TRBJ2-5 TRBV5-1 CASSSTAGVQETQYF
TRBJ1-1 TRBV7-3 CASSLDSQMNTEAFF
TRBJ2-7 TRBV6-2/TRBV6-3 CASRTSAYEQYF
TRBJ1-6 TRBV5-1 CASSLEAGGSYSPLHF
TRBJ2-3 TRBV29-1 CSVGTSGTDTQYF
TRBJ1-2 TRBV20-1 CRTRDNYGYTF
TRBJ2-4 TRBV7-2 CASSHHTGRDKNIQYF
TRBJ1-2 TRBV7-7 CASSFETTHGYTF
TRBJ1-4 TRBV2 CASISSGEKLFF
TRBJ2-5 TRBV5-1 CASSLAYNRAETETQYF
TRBJ1-6 TRBV5-5 CASGQNSPLHF
TRBJ1-1 TRBV2 CASLPPGPLAFF
TRBJ2-5 TRBV6-2/TRBV6-3 CASSRSSQETQYF
TRBJ2-1 TRBV5-1 CASSLAGNYNEQFF
TRBJ2-5 TRBV28 CASSIGLAGDPKETQYF